This record concerns one TCR beta chain sequence. Its antigen is unknown. The table came from immunoSEQ multiplex PCR; TCRdb's copy has only in-frame clones and leaves some out. Among about 73,000 clones listed, more than 70% were seen once. This entry is derived from a study of OX40 agonist ivuxolimab in advanced cancers. Study conclusions and caveats: Expanded clones tended on average to be more numerous among CD8+ T cells than CD4+.

The CDR3 sequence is 16 residues long. The germline V gene has CDR1 SGHRS and CDR2 YFSETQ. V was trimmed by 5 bases and J by 3 bases, leaving 17 bases between them. Specimen: CD4+ or CD8+ T cells sorted from blood, collected in a trial of the OX40 agonist ivuxolimab. The genes are TRBV5-1 and TRBJ2-2, with D maybe TRBD2 (6 bases). This receptor was obtained from an adult with an advanced solid tumor such as melanoma, head and neck, liver or kidney cancer. CDR3 in amino acids: CASRRRRGGDTGELFF. CDR3 coding DNA: TGCGCCAGCAGAAGGAGGAGGGGAGGTGACACCGGGGAGCTGTTTTTT.